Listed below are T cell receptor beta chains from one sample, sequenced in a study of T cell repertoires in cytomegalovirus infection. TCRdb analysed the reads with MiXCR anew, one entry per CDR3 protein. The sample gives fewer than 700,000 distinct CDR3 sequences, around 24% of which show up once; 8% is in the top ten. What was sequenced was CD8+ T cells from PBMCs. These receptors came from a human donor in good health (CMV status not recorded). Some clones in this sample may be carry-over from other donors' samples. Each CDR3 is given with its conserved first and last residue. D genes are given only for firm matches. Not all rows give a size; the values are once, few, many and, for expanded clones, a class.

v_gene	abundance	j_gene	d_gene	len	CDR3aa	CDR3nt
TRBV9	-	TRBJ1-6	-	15	CASSETGGGNSPLHF	TGTGCCAGCAGCGAGACAGGCGGCGGTAATTCACCCCTCCACTTT
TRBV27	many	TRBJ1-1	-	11	CATQQGAEAFF	TGTGCCACGCAACAGGGCGCTGAAGCTTTCTTT
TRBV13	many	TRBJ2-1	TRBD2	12	CASTGGVNEQFF	TGTGCCAGCACGGGAGGGGTCAATGAGCAGTTCTTC
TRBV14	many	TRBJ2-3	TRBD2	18	CASSQRGGLAGSTDTQYF	TGTGCCAGCAGCCAAAGGGGCGGACTAGCGGGGAGCACAGATACGCAGTATTTT
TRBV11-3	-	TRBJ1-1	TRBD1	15	CASSIDGQGNTEAFF	TGTGCCAGCAGCATTGATGGACAGGGTAACACTGAAGCTTTCTTT
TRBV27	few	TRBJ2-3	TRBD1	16	CASSLPGQASTDTQYF	TGTGCCAGCAGTTTACCAGGACAGGCTAGCACAGATACGCAGTATTTT
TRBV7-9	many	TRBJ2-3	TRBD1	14	CASTLGGSTDTQYF	TGTGCCAGCACCCTAGGGGGCAGCACAGATACGCAGTATTTT
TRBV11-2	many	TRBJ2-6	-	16	CASSYGLNSGANVLTF	TGTGCCAGCAGCTATGGGTTAAACTCTGGGGCCAACGTCCTGACTTTC
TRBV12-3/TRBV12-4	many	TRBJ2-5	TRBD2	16	CASSPPLTSTRETQYF	TGTGCCAGCAGCCCCCCCCTGACTAGCACAAGAGAGACCCAGTACTTC
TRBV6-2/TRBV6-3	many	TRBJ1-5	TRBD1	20	CASSYPKGQGGPVGNQPQHF	TGTGCCAGCAGTTACCCGAAAGGACAGGGGGGACCAGTTGGCAATCAGCCCCAGCATTTT
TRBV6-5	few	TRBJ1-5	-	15	CASSYNDDSNQPQHF	TGTGCCAGCAGTTATAACGACGATAGCAATCAGCCCCAGCATTTT